What follows are 2 T cell receptor beta chains derived from one specimen sequenced in a study of breast tumors, draining lymph nodes, adjacent tissues. Breast cancer patients provided tissue from their axillary draining lymph nodes. TCRdb independently ran MiXCR on the multiplex PCR reads; one entry per CDR3 protein. The data hold over 250,000 distinct CDR3 sequences, with 30% observed a single time. Sequenced material: axillary lymph node tissue. The receptors stem from a female donor with breast cancer. Some clones in this sample may be carry-over from other donors' samples.

As to this clonotype: A read error may produce the germline difference seen at one junction end. This sequence joins TRBV7-6 and TRBJ2-1; 11 bases agree with TRBD2. The CDR3 consists of 22 residues. Per the germline V gene, CDR1 is SGHVS and CDR2 is FNYEAQ. The CDR3 DNA sequence: TGCGCCAGCAGCTTAAACTCGATGACGCTAGCGGGAGGACTAAGCTCCTACAATGAGCAGTTCTTC. Protein: CASSLNSMTLAGGLSSYNEQFF.

This clonotype was counted ten times or more. The chain carries TRBV12-3 or TRBV12-4 and TRBJ2-5, with 11 bases that match TRBD2. The CDR3 is 18 amino acids. V trimming: 3 bases; J trimming: 4 bases; junction bases outside the gene matches: 13. CDR3 in amino acids: CASSFRELAGVGRETQYF. In DNA, the CDR3 is TGTGCCAGCAGTTTTAGGGAACTAGCGGGAGTCGGCAGAGAGACCCAGTACTTC.